What follows are 18 T cell receptor beta chains derived from one specimen sequenced in a study of T cell responses to AZD1222 COVID-19 vaccine. Generated by immunoSEQ multiplex PCR, the TCRdb table keeps only in-frame clones and is missing some. In the table there are around 150,000 clones, about 92% of which are singletons. The source material was peripheral blood, sampled 28 days after the second AZD1222 dose. The origin of the receptors is an adult who received the AZD1222 COVID-19 vaccine.

On this clone itself: A read error may account for a junction end that differs from germline. V and J are TRBV7-7 and TRBJ2-5, with TRBD2 matching over 8 bases. The germline V gene encodes CDR1 SSHAT and CDR2 FNYEAQ (reference sequence). This CDR3 region has 15 residues. CDR3 nucleotide sequence: TGTGCTAGCAGCCAAGTCGGGGGGGTCCAAGAGACCCAGTACTTC. Its protein is CASSQVGGVQETQYF. Full variable domain (outside the CDR3, taken from reference TRBV7-7 and TRBJ2-5): GAGVSQSPRYKVTKRGQDVTLRCDPISSHATLYWYQQALGQGPEFLTYFNYEAQPDKSGLPSDRFSAERPEGSISTLTIQRTEQRDSAMYRCASSQVGGVQETQYFGPGTRLLVL.

This clone appeared a single time. This chain connects TRBV19 to TRBJ2-7, with D possibly TRBD2 on 6 matching bases. The CDR3 length is 16 residues. Trimming took 1 base from V and 4 from J, leaving 17 bases between them. Germline-derived CDR1 and CDR2 are LNHDA and SQIVND (reference sequence). The chain's CDR3 is CASSIATSWGEYEQYF. Here the CDR3 DNA reads TGTGCCAGTAGTATAGCAACTAGCTGGGGAGAATACGAGCAGTACTTC.

The V and J genes are TRBV10-2 and TRBJ2-1; D remains ambiguous. The CDR3 covers 10 residues. Germline V lookup: CDR1 WSHSY, CDR2 SAAADI. Between the trimmed V and J ends, which lost 6 bases and 7 bases, there was a span of 4 bases. The CDR3 region is CASRSNEQFF. CDR3 DNA: TGCGCCAGCAGAAGTAATGAGCAGTTCTTC.

This clone was seen just once. The chain joins TRBV6-6 to TRBJ2-2; D is undetermined. Germline lookup yields CDR1 MNHNY and CDR2 SVGAGI (reference sequence). The germline V and J ends were trimmed by 4 bases and 4 bases, with 10 bases remaining between them. The CDR3 runs to 14 residues. In DNA, the CDR3 is TGTGCCAGCAGTTTTATGGGGTTCACCGGGGAGCTGTTTTTT. Protein sequence: CASSFMGFTGELFF.

The genes are TRBV19 and TRBJ2-2; D may be TRBD1 or TRBD2 (5 bases each). Per the germline V gene, CDR1 is LNHDA and CDR2 is SQIVND (reference sequence). V dropped 6 bases and J dropped 4 bases, with 12 bases sitting between them. This CDR3 is built from 14 residues. The DNA for the CDR3 is TGTGCCAGTAGCAGGGACCGTCGCACCGGGGAGCTGTTTTTT. Translating it yields CASSRDRRTGELFF.

This chain links TRBV28 with TRBJ1-2; 11 bases are a match to TRBD1. This CDR3 has 15 residues. The trim removed 6 bases at V and 4 bases at J, leaving 7 bases unmatched. The germline CDR1 and CDR2 sequences are MDHEN and SYDVKM. The CDR3 spells CASSGQGAPGYGYTF. The CDR3, as DNA: TGTGCCAGCAGCGGACAGGGGGCGCCTGGCTATGGCTACACCTTC.

V is TRBV5-1 and J is TRBJ2-1; possible D gene TRBD2, 5 bases. V was cut by 5 bases and J by 7 bases, with 13 bases left in between. CDR3 length: 13 amino acids. CDR1 is SGHRS and CDR2 is YFSETQ in the germline V gene. The CDR3 loop reads CASSRDPQNEQFF. CDR3 coding DNA: TGCGCCAGCAGTCGGGATCCCCAAAATGAGCAGTTCTTC.

The CDR3: CASSLDGQGNNSPLHF. The DNA for the CDR3 is TGCGCCAGCAGCTTGGACGGACAGGGGAATAATTCACCCCTCCACTTT. This chain connects TRBV5-1 to TRBJ1-6; TRBD1 agrees at 9 bases. Germline CDR1 is SGHRS and CDR2 is YFSETQ. The V gene end was trimmed by 0 bases and the J gene end by 5 bases; junction bases not matched to a gene: 3. This CDR3 has 16 amino acids.

Only a few counts were recorded for this clone. V and J are TRBV10-1 and TRBJ2-7; D not resolved. Trimming removed 0 bases from V and 6 bases from J, with 9 bases in between. Germline CDR1 is WNHNN and CDR2 is SYGVQD (reference sequence). The CDR3 contains 13 residues. CDR3 sequence: CASSESVQREQYF. The CDR3, as DNA: TGCGCCAGCAGTGAGTCGGTACAACGCGAGCAGTACTTC.

The rearrangement links TRBV3-1 (or the pseudogene TRBV3-2) to TRBJ2-7, with D perhaps TRBD2 (5 bases). The CDR3 consists of 15 residues. Trimming removed 1 base from V and 4 bases from J, with 14 bases in between. From germline, CDR1 is LGHDT and CDR2 YNNKEL (reference sequence). CDR3 residues: CASSQGTDRGYEQYF. CDR3 coding DNA: TGTGCCAGCAGCCAAGGGACGGACCGCGGGTACGAGCAGTACTTC.

The J gene is TRBJ2-7, the V gene TRBV5-4; weak D call: TRBD2 (5 bases). This CDR3 is built from 13 residues. The germline V gene encodes CDR1 SGHNT and CDR2 YYREEE (reference sequence). The V and J ends lost 2 bases and 3 bases respectively, with 9 bases between them. This CDR3 reads CASSFERDYEQYF. CDR3 DNA sequence: TGTGCCAGCAGCTTCGAGAGGGACTACGAGCAGTACTTC. Filled out from reference TRBV5-4 and TRBJ2-7, the complete variable domain reads ETGVTQSPTHLIKTRGQQVTLRCSSQSGHNTVSWYQQALGQGPQFIFQYYREEENGRGNFPPRFSGLQFPNYSSELNVNALELDDSALYLCASSFERDYEQYFGPGTRLTVT.

This clone has just one count. V is TRBV23-1 and J is TRBJ1-4, with TRBD1 as a possible D gene (5 bases). TRBV23-1 is filed as an ORF, its function uncertain. There are 16 residues in the CDR3. Deletions cut 5 bases from V and 2 bases from J, with 15 bases between. The CDR3: CASSFVLQGTNEKLFF. DNA for the CDR3: TGCGCCAGCAGTTTTGTCCTCCAGGGCACTAATGAAAAACTGTTTTTT.

The V and J genes are TRBV4-3 and TRBJ2-1, with 9 bases aligning to TRBD2. The germline V gene has CDR1 LGHNA and CDR2 YSLEER. This CDR3 comprises 14 residues. V dropped 7 bases and J dropped 4; count of bases not matched to a gene: 5. The CDR3 loop reads CASTPGLAYNEQFF. DNA for the CDR3: TGCGCCAGCACACCGGGACTAGCTTACAATGAGCAGTTCTTC.

V and J are TRBV4-1 and TRBJ2-1, with 12 positions matching TRBD2. Germline V gene lookup returns CDR1 MGHRA and CDR2 YSYEKL. CDR3 length: 16 residues. Losses at the gene ends were 4 bases for V and 1 base for J; bases not matched to a gene: 2. The CDR3 sequence: CASSLGLAGSYNEQFF. The DNA of the CDR3 is TGCGCCAGCAGCCTTGGACTAGCGGGGTCCTACAATGAGCAGTTCTTC.

Concerning this clone itself: Because the CDR3's place on the DNA is in doubt, the DNA is left out and the CDR3 is given as listed by TCRdb. This chain links TRBV19 with TRBJ2-2. Including both end residues, the CDR3 is 14 amino acids long. Germline loops: CDR1 LNHDA, CDR2 SQIVND (reference sequence). The CDR3 sequence is CASTSGAATGELFF.

The chain couples TRBV15 to TRBJ2-2; D is unclear. CDR3 size: 16 residues. Germline-derived CDR1 and CDR2 are LNHNV and YYDKDF (reference sequence). V was cut by 3 bases and J by 3 bases, with 14 bases left in between. CDR3 nucleotide sequence: TGTGCCACCAGCAGTGTACGGTACATGGACACCGGGGAGCTGTTTTTT. Amino acids: CATSSVRYMDTGELFF.

The rearrangement joins TRBV5-1 to TRBJ1-2; 12 bases are shared with TRBD1. This CDR3 region has 17 residues. Trimming took 3 bases from V and 3 from J; bases not matched to a gene: 9. Germline V gene sequence: CDR1 SGHRS, CDR2 YFSETQ. The CDR3 region is CASSSRDRGRRDYGYTF. The CDR3 bases are TGCGCCAGCAGCTCCCGGGACAGGGGGCGCCGGGACTATGGCTACACCTTC.

This clone was recorded only once. The gene calls are TRBV5-1 and TRBJ2-6, with TRBD2 matching over 7 bases. This CDR3 spans 16 amino acids. The germline gives CDR1 SGHRS, CDR2 YFSETQ. V lost 0 bases to trimming and J lost 2 bases; unmatched junction nucleotides: 2. The CDR3 region is CASSLEAGAGANVLTF. For the CDR3, the DNA is TGCGCCAGCAGCTTGGAGGCGGGAGCTGGGGCCAACGTCCTGACTTTC.